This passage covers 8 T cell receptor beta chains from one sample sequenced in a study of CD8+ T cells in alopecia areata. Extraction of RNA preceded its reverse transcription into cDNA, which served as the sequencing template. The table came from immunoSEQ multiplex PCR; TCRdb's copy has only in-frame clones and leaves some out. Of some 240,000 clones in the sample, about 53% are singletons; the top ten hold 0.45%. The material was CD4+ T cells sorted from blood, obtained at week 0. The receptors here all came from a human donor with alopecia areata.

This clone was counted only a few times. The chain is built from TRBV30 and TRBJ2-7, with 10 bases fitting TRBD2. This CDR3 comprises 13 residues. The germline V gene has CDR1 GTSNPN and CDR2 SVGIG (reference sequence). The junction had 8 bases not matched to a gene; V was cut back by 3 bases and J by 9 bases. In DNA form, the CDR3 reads TGTGCCTGGAGCCTACTAGCGGGGAAGGGGCAGTACTTC. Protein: CAWSLLAGKGQYF.

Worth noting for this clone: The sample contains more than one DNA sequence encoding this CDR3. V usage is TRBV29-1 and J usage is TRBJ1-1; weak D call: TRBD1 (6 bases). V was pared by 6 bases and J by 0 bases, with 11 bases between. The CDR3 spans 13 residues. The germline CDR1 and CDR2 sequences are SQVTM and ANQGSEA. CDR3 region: CSVAGVMNTEAFF. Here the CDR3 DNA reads TGCAGCGTGGCAGGGGTAATGAACACTGAAGCTTTCTTT.

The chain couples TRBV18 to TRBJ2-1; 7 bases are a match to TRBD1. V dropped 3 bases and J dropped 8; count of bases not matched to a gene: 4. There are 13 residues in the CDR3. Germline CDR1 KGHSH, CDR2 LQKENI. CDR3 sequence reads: CASSPRQGDEQFF. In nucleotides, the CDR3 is TGTGCCAGCTCACCCCGACAGGGCGATGAGCAGTTCTTC.

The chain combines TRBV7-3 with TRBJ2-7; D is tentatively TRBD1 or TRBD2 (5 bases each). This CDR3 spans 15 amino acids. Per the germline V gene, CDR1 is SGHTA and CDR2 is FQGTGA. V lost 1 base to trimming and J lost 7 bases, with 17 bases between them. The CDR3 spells CASSLNARGRWEQYF. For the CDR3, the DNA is TGTGCCAGCAGCTTAAACGCGAGGGGAAGGTGGGAGCAGTACTTC.

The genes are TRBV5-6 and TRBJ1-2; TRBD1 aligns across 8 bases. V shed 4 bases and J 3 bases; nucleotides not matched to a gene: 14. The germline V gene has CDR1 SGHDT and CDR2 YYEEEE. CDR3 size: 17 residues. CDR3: CASSLPDRDRGDYGYTF. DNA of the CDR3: TGTGCCAGCAGCCTACCGGACAGGGACCGTGGAGACTATGGCTACACCTTC. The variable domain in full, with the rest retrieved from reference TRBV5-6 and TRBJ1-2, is DAGVTQSPTHLIKTRGQQVTLRCSPKSGHDTVSWYQQALGQGPQFIFQYYEEEERQRGNFPDRFSGHQFPNYSSELNVNALLLGDSALYLCASSLPDRDRGDYGYTFGSGTRLTVV.

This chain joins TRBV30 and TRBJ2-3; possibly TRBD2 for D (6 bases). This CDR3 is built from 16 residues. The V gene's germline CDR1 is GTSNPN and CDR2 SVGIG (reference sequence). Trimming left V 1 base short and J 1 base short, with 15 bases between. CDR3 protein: CAWSAGRQMGTDTQYF. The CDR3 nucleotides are TGTGCCTGGAGTGCCGGGAGACAAATGGGCACAGATACGCAGTATTTT.

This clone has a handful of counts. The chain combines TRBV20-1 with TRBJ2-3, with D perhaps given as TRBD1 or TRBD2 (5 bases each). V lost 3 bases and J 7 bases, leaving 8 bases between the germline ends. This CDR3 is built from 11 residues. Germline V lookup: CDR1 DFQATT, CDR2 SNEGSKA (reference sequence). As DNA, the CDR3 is TGCAGTGCTAGGTGGGGACATACGCAGTATTTT. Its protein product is CSARWGHTQYF.

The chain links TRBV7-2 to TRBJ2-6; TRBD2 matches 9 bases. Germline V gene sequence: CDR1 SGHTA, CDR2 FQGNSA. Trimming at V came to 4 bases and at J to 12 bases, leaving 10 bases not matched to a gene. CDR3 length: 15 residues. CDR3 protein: CASSSRRGGHGVLTF. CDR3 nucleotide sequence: TGTGCCAGCAGCTCACGGCGGGGGGGGCACGGCGTCCTGACTTTC. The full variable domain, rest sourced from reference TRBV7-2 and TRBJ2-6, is GAGVSQSPSNKVTEKGKDVELRCDPISGHTALYWYRQSLGQGLEFLIYFQGNSAPDKSGLPSDRFSAERTGGSVSTLTIQRTQQEDSAVYLCASSSRRGGHGVLTFGAGSRLTVL.